The clone carrying this T cell receptor beta chain was observed once. Trimming removed 4 bases from V and 2 bases from J, with 7 bases in between. Germline V lookup: CDR1 SGHDT, CDR2 YYEEEE. There are 12 residues in the CDR3. This entry is derived from a study of OX40 agonist ivuxolimab in advanced cancers. Study in general: Ivuxolimab, an antibody acting as an agonist of OX40 (CD134), was used to treat patients. Therapy given before enrollment (anti-PD-1, anti-PD-L1 or anti-CTLA-4) was allowed, and around 40% had some.

Here immunoSEQ multiplex PCR was the method, and the copy in TCRdb shows in-frame clones only, minus some. The sample consists of around 93,000 clones, around nine tenths of them appearing once. The gene calls are TRBV5-6 and TRBJ2-7; D may be TRBD2 (5 bases). The material sequenced was CD4+ or CD8+ T cells sorted from blood, taken in a trial of the OX40 agonist ivuxolimab. The receptor was isolated from an adult with an advanced solid tumor such as melanoma, head and neck, liver or kidney cancer. CDR3 amino acids: CASSHGTYEQYF. Written as DNA, the CDR3 is TGTGCCAGCAGCCACGGGACCTACGAGCAGTACTTC.